Included here is one TCR beta chain sequence, with context. Its antigen is unknown. This sample was included in a study of OX40 agonist ivuxolimab in advanced cancers. Study in general: Patients received the agonistic anti-OX40 (CD134) antibody ivuxolimab. Enrollees could have had prior anti-PD-1, anti-PD-L1 or anti-CTLA-4 therapy, which 35% to 40% had received. Whole-study findings and limits: The CD4+ and CD8+ T cells in the blood had expanded clonally by week 6 at 0.1 to 3.0 mg/kg.

Trimming cost V 4 bases and J 5 bases; bases outside gene matches: 4. The CDR3 length is 15 residues. Germline V lookup: CDR1 LNHDA, CDR2 SQIVND (reference sequence). Data came from immunoSEQ multiplex PCR; TCRdb stores just in-frame clones and leaves some out. The data hold about 70,000 clones, with approximately 83% observed a single time. V usage is TRBV19 and J usage is TRBJ1-5; 11 nucleotides line up with TRBD1. The sample was CD4+ or CD8+ T cells sorted from blood, taken in a trial of the OX40 agonist ivuxolimab. This TCR came from an adult with an advanced solid tumor such as melanoma, head and neck, liver or kidney cancer. The CDR3 DNA follows: TGTGCCAGTAGTAGGACAGGGGGCGGCGATCAGCCCCAGCATTTT. This sequence encodes CASSRTGGGDQPQHF. Looking up the rest from reference TRBV19 and TRBJ1-5 gives the full variable domain: DGGITQSPKYLFRKEGQNVTLSCEQNLNHDAMYWYRQDPGQGLRLIYYSQIVNDFQKGDIAEGYSVSREKKESFPLTVTSAQKNPTAFYLCASSRTGGGDQPQHFGDGTRLSIL.